This TCR beta chain was obtained from a study of vaccination and CD4 T cells after COVID-19. Scientists ran DNA taken from cultured CD4+ T cells through the Oncomine TCR Beta short-read assay for sequencing. TCRdb re-called the PCR reads through MiXCR, storing one row per CDR3 protein. Of over 11,000 distinct CDR3 sequences in the sample, approximately 24% are singletons; the top ten hold about a sixth. Remarks on this clonotype: What it binds is not known. One junction end disagrees with the germline gene, perhaps due to a read error.

Documented treatment: roughly 10-day PBMC culture with coronavirus spike peptide pools or control peptides (ViraFEST assay). The sequence was obtained from a human donor who had recovered from COVID-19. Sample: CD4+ T cells from blood, cultured in vitro, taken after SARS-CoV-2 vaccination.

CDR3 sequence reads: CASRDHLDF. CDR3 sequence (DNA): TGTGCCAGTAGAGACCACCTGGACTTC. The genes are TRBV19 and TRBJ2-7; unclear D gene. The CDR3 has 9 residues. Germline CDR1 LNHDA, CDR2 SQIVND (reference sequence).